Listed here are 4 T cell receptor beta chains from one sample, sequenced in a study of blood T cell repertoires in COVID-19. Sequencing was performed with immunoSEQ multiplex PCR; in TCRdb, only in-frame clones are kept and a portion is missing. The sample holds roughly 700,000 clones; around 90% are singletons and the top ten take about 0.24%. Source material: peripheral blood. Every receptor here comes from a woman aged 18 to 35 with acute or convalescent COVID-19.

The chain combines TRBV7-9 with TRBJ1-2; D uncertain. V was shortened by 7 bases and J by 6 bases, with 18 bases between the two germline ends. Germline values: CDR1 SEHNR, CDR2 FQNEAQ (reference sequence). The length of the CDR3 is 14 residues. The CDR3 DNA reads as TGTGCCAGCATCTCTTCTTCAGGCACTCATGGCTACACCTTC. It translates to CASISSSGTHGYTF.

V is TRBV24-1 and J is TRBJ2-3; 9 bases fit TRBD2. CDR3 length equals 17 residues. V was pared by 0 bases and J by 2 bases, with 5 bases of the junction left unmatched. Germline CDR1 is KGHDR and CDR2 is SFDVKD. CDR3 DNA sequence: TGTGCCACCAGTGATTTGCACAGCGGGGGGCCCACAGATACGCAGTATTTT. It translates to CATSDLHSGGPTDTQYF.

The rearrangement links TRBV7-2 to TRBJ1-2; maybe TRBD1 (5 bases). Trimming cost V 5 bases and J 2 bases, with 18 bases left between them. The CDR3 spans 16 residues. Germline loops: CDR1 SGHTA, CDR2 FQGNSA. The CDR3 DNA follows: TGTGCCAGCAGCCCTAGAGGAGGGGTCCTCAACTATGGCTACACCTTC. It is translated as CASSPRGGVLNYGYTF.

The chain employs TRBV12-5 and TRBJ1-1, with TRBD1 identical over 7 bases. V lost 4 bases, J lost 1 base, and 0 bases stayed unmatched. There are 13 residues in the CDR3. Germline assignment: CDR1 LGHNT and CDR2 FRNRAP. CDR3 protein: CASGYRGNTEAFF. CDR3 nucleotides: TGTGCTAGTGGTTACAGGGGGAACACTGAAGCTTTCTTT.